Listed below are T cell receptor beta chains from one sample, sequenced in a study of blood T cell repertoires in COVID-19. The protocol was immunoSEQ multiplex PCR, while the TCRdb copy is restricted to in-frame clones and leaves out a portion. The data show 110,000 to 150,000 clones, about 87% seen once. The specimen sequenced was peripheral blood. Receptors originate from a woman aged 45-65 years with acute or convalescent COVID-19. Each CDR3 is given with its conserved first and last residue. The order of the fields is J gene, V gene, D gene, clone size, CDR3 DNA, CDR3 protein. D genes are given only for firm matches. Clone size is stated in some rows and not others, as once, few, many or a class when expanded.

>TRBJ1-2|TRBV19|NA|few
TGTGCCAGTAGAACACAGGGTTCTAACTATGGCTACACCTTC
CASRTQGSNYGYTF
>TRBJ2-7|TRBV5-1|TRBD1|NA
TGCGCCAGCACGTGGACAGGGGCGGACGAGCAGTACTTC
CASTWTGADEQYF
>TRBJ2-4|TRBV7-4|NA|NA
TGTGCCAGCAGCTTAGCGGATAGCGAGGCGGCCAAAAACATTCAGTACTTC
CASSLADSEAAKNIQYF
>TRBJ1-1|TRBV6-5|NA|NA
TGTGCCAGCAGTTTACCGGGACAAGCTGAAGCTTTCTTT
CASSLPGQAEAFF
>TRBJ2-2|TRBV7-8|NA|NA
TGTGCCAGCAGCTTAGTGGGGAGCATTACCACGAACACCGGGGAGCTGTTTTTT
CASSLVGSITTNTGELFF
>TRBJ1-1|TRBV10-3|NA|NA
TGTGCCATCACCCCCCCGGGGGGTCAAGCTTTCTTT
CAITPPGGQAFF
>TRBJ2-1|TRBV23-1|TRBD1|NA
TGCGCCACGGACAGGGGGTCATACAATGAGCAGTTCTTC
CATDRGSYNEQFF
>TRBJ1-4|TRBV18|NA|NA
TGTGCCAGCTCATCAACGGGTAATGAAAAACTGTTTTTT
CASSSTGNEKLFF
>TRBJ1-5|TRBV12-5|NA|NA
TGTGCTAGTGCAGGGGGCAATCAGCCCCAGCATTTT
CASAGGNQPQHF
>TRBJ1-6|TRBV19|NA|NA
TGTGCCAGTAGAAACTTAGATAATTCACCCCTCCACTTT
CASRNLDNSPLHF
>TRBJ1-4|TRBV9|TRBD1|once
TGTGCCAGCAGCCCCCGACAGGGCCCTTGGAATGAAAAACTGTTTTTT
CASSPRQGPWNEKLFF
>TRBJ1-1|TRBV19|NA|NA
TGTGCCAGTAGGCCGCTGTTGGGCCAGGGTAGGCGGCTGAACACTGAAGCTTTCTTT
CASRPLLGQGRRLNTEAFF
>TRBJ1-5|TRBV4-2|TRBD1|NA
TGTGCCAGCAGCCAAGACGACAGGGGGTATAGCAATCAGCCCCAGCATTTT
CASSQDDRGYSNQPQHF
>TRBJ1-1|TRBV3-1/TRBV3-2|NA|few
TGTGCCAGCAGCCTTAGCTTTTGGGAGACGGGGAACACTGAAGCTTTCTTT
CASSLSFWETGNTEAFF
>TRBJ1-1|TRBV15|TRBD1|NA
TGTGCCACCAGTTTGGACAGGGTAGAATTGAACACTGAAGCTTTCTTT
CATSLDRVELNTEAFF
>TRBJ2-1|TRBV7-3|TRBD2|NA
TGTGCCAGCAGCTTAACAGCGGGAGGCTCCTACAATGAGCAGTTCTTC
CASSLTAGGSYNEQFF
>TRBJ1-1|TRBV9|NA|few
TGTGCCAGCAGCGTGACAGGGAACACTGAAGCTTTCTTT
CASSVTGNTEAFF
>TRBJ1-1|TRBV5-5|NA|NA
TGTGCCAGCAGCTTGGAGACACATAAATGGGCAGCTTTCTTT
CASSLETHKWAAFF
>TRBJ2-7|TRBV10-2|TRBD1|NA
TGCGCCAGCAGATCGGCAGGGGGTTACGAGCAGTACTTC
CASRSAGGYEQYF
>TRBJ2-1|TRBV12-3/TRBV12-4|NA|NA
TGTGCCAGCACCCTCCGCAATGAGCAGTTCTTC
CASTLRNEQFF
>TRBJ2-7|TRBV10-3|TRBD1|NA
TGTGCCATCAGTGAGTTCATGACAGGGCTCTCCTACGAGCAGTACTTC
CAISEFMTGLSYEQYF
>TRBJ1-5|TRBV19|NA|NA
TGTGCCAGTAGTGGAACAGGGTATCAGCCCCAGCATTTT
CASSGTGYQPQHF
>TRBJ2-3|TRBV5-5|TRBD2|NA
TGTGCCAGCAGCCTATCTAGGGGACTAGCGGGAGGGGCTGATACGCAGTATTTT
CASSLSRGLAGGADTQYF
>TRBJ1-2|TRBV19|TRBD1|NA
TGTGCCAGTAGGGACAGGGCGGGAAGCTATGGCTACACCTTC
CASRDRAGSYGYTF
>TRBJ2-6|TRBV19|TRBD2|NA
TGTGCCAGTACCCGATCCGCGAGGGAGGGGAGCTCTGGGGCCAACGTCCTGACTTTC
CASTRSAREGSSGANVLTF
>TRBJ2-1|TRBV11-3|NA|NA
TGTGCCAGCAGCCTATCCGACGGGACCTACAATGAGCAGTTCTTC
CASSLSDGTYNEQFF
>TRBJ2-3|TRBV12-5|TRBD2|NA
TGTGCTAGTGGTATCGGACTAGCGGGGATAGGGGATACGCAGTATTTT
CASGIGLAGIGDTQYF
>TRBJ1-3|TRBV3-1/TRBV3-2|NA|NA
TGTGCCAGCAGCCCCCGTAGAGGAAACACCATATATTTT
CASSPRRGNTIYF
>TRBJ2-1|TRBV6-1|NA|NA
TGTGCCAGCAGTGAAGCACAGGGTTTCTACAATGAGCAGTTCTTC
CASSEAQGFYNEQFF
>TRBJ2-7|TRBV11-2|NA|NA
TGTGCCAGCAGCGCGAGCCCTACAGGAGATTACGAGCAGTACTTC
CASSASPTGDYEQYF
>TRBJ2-7|TRBV28|TRBD1|NA
TGTGCCAGCAGTTTATTGACAGGGGGTAGGAACGAGCAGTACTTC
CASSLLTGGRNEQYF
>TRBJ2-2|TRBV6-7|NA|NA
TGTGCCAGGAGGTTCTGGTGGGGGGAGAACACCGGGGAGCTGTTTTTT
CARRFWWGENTGELFF
>TRBJ2-1|TRBV19|NA|NA
TGTGCCAGTAGTATAGAACTCTCATCCTACAATGAGCAGTTCTTC
CASSIELSSYNEQFF
>TRBJ1-6|TRBV3-1/TRBV3-2|NA|NA
TGTGCCAGCAGCCAAGGCGGGGCTAGCTCCTATAATTCACCCCTCCACTTT
CASSQGGASSYNSPLHF
>TRBJ2-7|TRBV9|NA|NA
TGTGCCAGCAGCGTAGCGGGAGTATCGATTTACGAGCAGTACTTC
CASSVAGVSIYEQYF
>TRBJ1-1|TRBV4-1|NA|NA
TGCGCCAGCAGCCAACTCACGACAGCCTTTGACACTGAAGCTTTCTTT
CASSQLTTAFDTEAFF
>TRBJ1-5|TRBV12-3/TRBV12-4|NA|few
TGTGCCAGCAGTCAGATAAATCAGCCCCAGCATTTT
CASSQINQPQHF
>TRBJ1-2|TRBV6-5|TRBD1|NA
TGTGCCAGCAGTCGACAGGGGTCTAACTATGGCTACACCTTC
CASSRQGSNYGYTF
>TRBJ1-2|TRBV5-1|NA|NA
TGCGCCAGCAGCGCAAGAGGAGTGAGTGGCTACACCTTC
CASSARGVSGYTF
>TRBJ2-7|TRBV13|TRBD2|NA
TGTGCCAGCAGCTTGGGACTAGCGGGGATCACCGTCGAGCAGTACTTC
CASSLGLAGITVEQYF
>TRBJ1-1|TRBV19|NA|NA
TGTGCCAGTGCCCGGACACCTAATTCGAACACTGAAGCTTTCTTT
CASARTPNSNTEAFF
>TRBJ2-7|TRBV19|TRBD1|NA
TGTGCCAGTAGTATACAGGGGGCGTTCTTGCGGGAGCAGTACTTC
CASSIQGAFLREQYF
>TRBJ2-7|TRBV5-1|TRBD1|NA
TGCGCCAGCAGCCGGGACAGACCTCCCTACGAGCAGTACTTC
CASSRDRPPYEQYF
>TRBJ1-2|TRBV27|NA|NA
TGTGCCACCAAACAGTCAAGGGACTTCCCTGGCTACACCTTC
CATKQSRDFPGYTF
>TRBJ2-1|TRBV19|NA|NA
TGTGCCAGTAGTATGAACGGGATGGGAAACAATGAGCAGTTCTTC
CASSMNGMGNNEQFF
>TRBJ2-1|TRBV5-1|TRBD1|NA
TGCGCCAGCAGCGAAAGGACAGGGGGATACAATGAGCAGTTCTTC
CASSERTGGYNEQFF
>TRBJ1-3|TRBV6-1|NA|NA
TGTGCCAGCAGTGAAGCCGCTAGCTCTGGAAACACCATATATTTT
CASSEAASSGNTIYF
>TRBJ1-2|TRBV30|NA|NA
TGTGCCTGGAGTTCTCGCGGGTCGTTTGGCTACACCTTC
CAWSSRGSFGYTF
>TRBJ1-1|TRBV4-1|NA|NA
TGCGCCAGCAGCCTCAAACAGGGCAGGGACACTGAAGCTTTCTTT
CASSLKQGRDTEAFF
>TRBJ2-1|TRBV2|NA|NA
TGTGCCAGCAGACTAGAGGTTGAGCAGTTCTTC
CASRLEVEQFF
>TRBJ1-1|TRBV12-3/TRBV12-4|NA|NA
TGTGCCAGCAGTTTAGAGCGGAGAACTGAAGCTTTCTTT
CASSLERRTEAFF
>TRBJ1-5|TRBV6-1|NA|NA
TGTGCCAGCAGTGAAAACAGGTGGGAACTTTATCAGCCCCAGCATTTT
CASSENRWELYQPQHF
>TRBJ1-1|TRBV7-9|NA|NA
TGTGCCAGCAGCGCTCTCTCGGGAACTGAAGCTTTCTTT
CASSALSGTEAFF
>TRBJ1-1|TRBV6-4|NA|NA
TGTGCCAGCAGGGCATCTCAGGGGAACACTGAAGCTTTCTTT
CASRASQGNTEAFF
>TRBJ1-4|TRBV5-1|NA|NA
TGCGCCAGCAGCTTGACAGATAATGAAAAACTGTTTTTT
CASSLTDNEKLFF
>TRBJ2-3|TRBV10-3|TRBD2|NA
TGTGCCATCAGTGCGATTAGCGGGGGCACCACAGATACGCAGTATTTT
CAISAISGGTTDTQYF
>TRBJ1-6|TRBV3-1/TRBV3-2|NA|NA
TGTGCCAGCAGCCAAGGAGGAGGGGTAGGTTCACCCCTCCACTTT
CASSQGGGVGSPLHF
>TRBJ1-1|TRBV28|NA|once
TGTGCCAGCAGTTTATTGGCAGTTGAAGCTTTCTTT
CASSLLAVEAFF
>TRBJ1-5|TRBV7-6|NA|NA
TGTGCCAGCAGCGGTGACAGAAATCAGCCCCAGCATTTT
CASSGDRNQPQHF
>TRBJ1-1|TRBV29-1|NA|NA
TGCAGCGTAGCGACAGGGAACACTGAAGCTTTCTTT
CSVATGNTEAFF